This T cell receptor beta chain came from a study of type 1 regulatory T cells. This clonotype was counted a few times. Its target is not known. Germline CDR1 is MDHEN and CDR2 is SYDVKM. CDR3 length equals 15 residues. Trimming left V 6 bases short and J 0 bases short, with 14 bases between. TCRdb fed the reads into MiXCR, producing one record per CDR3 protein. The data contain about 62,000 distinct CDR3 sequences, around 62% of them singletons. The sample taken for sequencing was cultured non-Tr1 T cells, either the whole culture or a sorted T cell fraction (not recorded which). This sequence originates from a human donor in good health. The rearrangement joins TRBV28 to TRBJ1-2; D is ambiguous. The CDR3 region is CASSLGSLTNYGYTF. In nucleotides, the CDR3 is TGTGCCAGCAGCCTGGGAAGCCTTACTAACTATGGCTACACCTTC.